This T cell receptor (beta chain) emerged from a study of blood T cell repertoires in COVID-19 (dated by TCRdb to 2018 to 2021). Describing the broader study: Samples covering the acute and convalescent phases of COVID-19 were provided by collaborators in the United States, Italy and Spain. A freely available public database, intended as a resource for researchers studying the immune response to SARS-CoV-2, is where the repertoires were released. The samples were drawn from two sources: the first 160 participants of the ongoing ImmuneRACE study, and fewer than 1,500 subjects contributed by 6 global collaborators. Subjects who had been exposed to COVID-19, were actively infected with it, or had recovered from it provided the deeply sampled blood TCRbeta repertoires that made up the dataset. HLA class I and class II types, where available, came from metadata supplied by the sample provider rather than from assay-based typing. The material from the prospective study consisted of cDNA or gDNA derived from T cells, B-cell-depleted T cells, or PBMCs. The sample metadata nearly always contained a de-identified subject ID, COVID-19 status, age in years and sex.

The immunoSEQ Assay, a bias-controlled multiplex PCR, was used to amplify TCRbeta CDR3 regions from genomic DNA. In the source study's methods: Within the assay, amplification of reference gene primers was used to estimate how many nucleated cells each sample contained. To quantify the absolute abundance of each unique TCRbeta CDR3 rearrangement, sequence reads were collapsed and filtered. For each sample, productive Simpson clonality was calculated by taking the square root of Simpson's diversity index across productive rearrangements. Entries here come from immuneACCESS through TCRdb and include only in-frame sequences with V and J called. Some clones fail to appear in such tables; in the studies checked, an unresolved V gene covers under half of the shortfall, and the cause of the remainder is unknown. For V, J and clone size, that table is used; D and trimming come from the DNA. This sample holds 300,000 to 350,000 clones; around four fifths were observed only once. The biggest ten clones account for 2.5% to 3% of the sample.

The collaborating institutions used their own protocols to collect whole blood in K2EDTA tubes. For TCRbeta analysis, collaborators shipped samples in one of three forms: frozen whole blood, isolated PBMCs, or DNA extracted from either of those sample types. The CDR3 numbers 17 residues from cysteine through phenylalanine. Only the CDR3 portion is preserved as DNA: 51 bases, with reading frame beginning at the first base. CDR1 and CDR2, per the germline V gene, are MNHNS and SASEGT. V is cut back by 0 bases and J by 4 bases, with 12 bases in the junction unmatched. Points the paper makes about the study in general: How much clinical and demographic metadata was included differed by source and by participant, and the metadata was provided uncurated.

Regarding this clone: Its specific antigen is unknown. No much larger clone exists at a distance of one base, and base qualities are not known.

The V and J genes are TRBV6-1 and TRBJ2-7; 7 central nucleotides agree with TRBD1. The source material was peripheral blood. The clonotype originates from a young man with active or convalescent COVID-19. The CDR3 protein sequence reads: CASSEARQGRTGYEQYF. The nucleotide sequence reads TGTGCCAGCAGTGAAGCGAGACAGGGCCGGACCGGTTACGAGCAGTACTTC.